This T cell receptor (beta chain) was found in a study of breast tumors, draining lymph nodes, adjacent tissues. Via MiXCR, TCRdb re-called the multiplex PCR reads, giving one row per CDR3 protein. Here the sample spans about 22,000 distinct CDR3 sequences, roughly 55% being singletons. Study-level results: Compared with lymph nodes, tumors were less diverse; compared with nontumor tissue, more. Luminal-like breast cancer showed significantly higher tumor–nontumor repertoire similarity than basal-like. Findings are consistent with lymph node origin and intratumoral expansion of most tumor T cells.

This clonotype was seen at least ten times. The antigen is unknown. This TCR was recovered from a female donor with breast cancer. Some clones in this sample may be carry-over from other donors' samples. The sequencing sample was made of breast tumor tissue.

The CDR3 loop is CASSLDRDNEQFF. The CDR3 DNA is TGTGCCAGCAGCCTGGACAGGGACAATGAGCAGTTCTTC. The chain has TRBV5-4 and TRBJ2-1; TRBD1 matches 8 bases. The ends lost 4 bases at V and 5 bases at J; junction bases unmatched: 2. In germline, CDR1 is SGHNT, CDR2 YYREEE (reference sequence). The CDR3 loop spans 13 amino acids. The entire variable domain, with the rest obtained from reference TRBV5-4 and TRBJ2-1, is as follows: ETGVTQSPTHLIKTRGQQVTLRCSSQSGHNTVSWYQQALGQGPQFIFQYYREEENGRGNFPPRFSGLQFPNYSSELNVNALELDDSALYLCASSLDRDNEQFFGPGTRLTVL.